Listed below are T cell receptor beta chains from one sample, sequenced in a study of blood T cell repertoires in COVID-19. Clones were sequenced by immunoSEQ multiplex PCR, and TCRdb holds only the in-frame ones, with some missing. In the table there are fewer than 350,000 clones, 85% to 90% of which are singletons. The sequenced sample was peripheral blood. Source of these receptors: a woman in her 30s with COVID-19, enrolled during active disease. Each CDR3 is given with its conserved first and last residue. The D gene is left open where the match is weak.

d_gene: .; j_gene: TRBJ2-7; v_gene: TRBV14; CDR3aa: CASSQDQGQAYEQYF; CDR3nt: TGTGCCAGCAGCCAAGATCAGGGCCAGGCCTACGAGCAGTACTTC
d_gene: .; j_gene: TRBJ2-2; v_gene: TRBV13; CDR3aa: CASSPRTDIYLNTGELFF; CDR3nt: TGTGCCAGCAGCCCCCGGACAGACATATACTTAAACACCGGGGAGCTGTTTTTT
d_gene: .; j_gene: TRBJ1-5; v_gene: TRBV14; CDR3aa: CASSQGGVGNQPQHF; CDR3nt: TGTGCCAGCAGCCAAGGGGGGGTCGGCAATCAGCCCCAGCATTTT
d_gene: .; j_gene: TRBJ2-7; v_gene: TRBV27; CDR3aa: CASSSNSDHYEQYF; CDR3nt: TGTGCCAGCAGTTCCAATAGCGACCACTACGAGCAGTACTTC
d_gene: .; j_gene: TRBJ2-3; v_gene: TRBV11-3; CDR3aa: CASSLVSTCTDTQYF; CDR3nt: TGTGCCAGCAGCTTAGTTAGCACCTGCACAGATACGCAGTATTTT
d_gene: .; j_gene: TRBJ2-7; v_gene: TRBV29-1; CDR3aa: CSVKAGSDSFGYEQYF; CDR3nt: TGCAGCGTTAAGGCCGGGTCGGACAGTTTTGGCTACGAGCAGTACTTC
d_gene: .; j_gene: TRBJ2-7; v_gene: TRBV6-6; CDR3aa: CASSYEGSYEQYF; CDR3nt: TGTGCCAGCAGTTACGAGGGCTCCTACGAGCAGTACTTC
d_gene: .; j_gene: TRBJ2-7; v_gene: TRBV5-1; CDR3aa: CASSGPGLYEQYF; CDR3nt: TGCGCCAGCAGCGGACCTGGACTCTACGAGCAGTACTTC
d_gene: .; j_gene: TRBJ2-4; v_gene: TRBV27; CDR3aa: CASSLYKEGAAKNIQYF; CDR3nt: TGTGCCAGCAGTTTATATAAGGAGGGGGCGGCCAAAAACATTCAGTACTTC
d_gene: .; j_gene: TRBJ2-2; v_gene: TRBV5-4; CDR3aa: CASSLARNTGELFF; CDR3nt: TGTGCCAGCAGCTTGGCCAGGAACACCGGGGAGCTGTTTTTT
d_gene: .; j_gene: TRBJ2-5; v_gene: TRBV7-8; CDR3aa: CASSLEVWAQETQYF; CDR3nt: TGTGCCAGCAGCTTAGAGGTGTGGGCCCAAGAGACCCAGTACTTC
d_gene: .; j_gene: TRBJ1-4; v_gene: TRBV28; CDR3aa: CASSFSPSGGYEKLFF; CDR3nt: TGTGCCAGCAGTTTCTCCCCCTCCGGGGGGTATGAAAAACTGTTTTTT
d_gene: .; j_gene: TRBJ2-7; v_gene: TRBV6-5; CDR3aa: CAITRDYEQYF; CDR3nt: TGTGCCATCACCAGGGATTACGAGCAGTACTTC
d_gene: TRBD1; j_gene: TRBJ1-1; v_gene: TRBV4-1; CDR3aa: CASSQRGLETEAFF; CDR3nt: TGCGCCAGCAGCCAGAGGGGGCTGGAGACTGAAGCTTTCTTT
d_gene: .; j_gene: TRBJ2-1; v_gene: TRBV4-2; CDR3aa: CASSQAASDRYNEQFF; CDR3nt: TGTGCCAGCAGCCAAGCGGCTAGCGACCGCTACAATGAGCAGTTCTTC
d_gene: .; j_gene: TRBJ2-3; v_gene: TRBV15; CDR3aa: CATSRAGDTQYF; CDR3nt: TGTGCCACCAGCAGGGCAGGTGATACGCAGTATTTT